This TCR beta chain was sequenced during a study of blood T cell repertoires in COVID-19. Across the whole study: Samples came from the United States, Italy and Spain, spanning acute and convalescent COVID-19.

As originally analysed: For nucleated cells, counts were estimated from reference gene primer amplification. Method: immunoSEQ multiplex PCR; TCRdb's copy keeps in-frame clones and lacks some. D and trimming were read from the DNA, whereas the V and J calls and clone size are those reported in that table. The sample lists a few hundred thousand clones, approximately 90% occurring once. The germline V gene encodes CDR1 MGHRA and CDR2 YSYEKL. This CDR3 is built from 19 residues. V shed 6 bases, J shed 6 bases, and the junction held 14 bases outside the gene matches. This receptor was identified in a middle-aged man who had recovered from COVID-19. The J gene is TRBJ2-2, the V gene TRBV4-1; TRBD2 matches 15 bases. Sequences were obtained from PBMCs or T cells enriched from blood (not recorded which). The DNA of the CDR3 is TGCGCCAGCAGTGGACTAGCGGGAGGGCTTCCGAATCGTGCCGGGGAGCTGTTTTTT. This gives the protein CASSGLAGGLPNRAGELFF.